The rows below give T cell receptor beta chains drawn from one sample of a study of blood T cell repertoires in COVID-19. Method: immunoSEQ multiplex PCR; TCRdb's copy keeps in-frame clones and lacks some. The top ten hold nearly 7% of the sample, which has approximately 280,000 clones, approximately 92% seen once. Specimen: peripheral blood. These receptors all come from a woman between 25 and 40 years old with COVID-19, enrolled during active disease. The CDR3 runs from the conserved cysteine through the conserved F or W.

cdr3_aa | j_call | v_call
CASSLVQGGSIQYF | TRBJ2-4 | TRBV5-6
CASSLGRGSFGELFF | TRBJ2-2 | TRBV7-2
CASSRSDKGNQPQHF | TRBJ1-5 | TRBV28
CASSYSSRGEQYF | TRBJ2-7 | TRBV6-5
CASSPAGNTEAFF | TRBJ1-1 | TRBV28
CASSLEGESYNEQFF | TRBJ2-1 | TRBV7-8
CASSYAGTTRFF | TRBJ2-1 | TRBV6-2/TRBV6-3
CASSPGLAGVDTQYF | TRBJ2-3 | TRBV5-5
CASSLEWSGCTF | TRBJ1-2 | TRBV7-2
CASSYGGRVGEQYF | TRBJ2-7 | TRBV6-6
CAWKKGRRPYNEQFF | TRBJ2-1 | TRBV30
CAWRDRGTGSNQPQHF | TRBJ1-5 | TRBV30
CASSPWTGLNTEAFF | TRBJ1-1 | TRBV14
CASSLLRGPNTEAFF | TRBJ1-1 | TRBV28
CASSQINRDREDIQYF | TRBJ2-4 | TRBV23-1
CASSGQGNTEAFF | TRBJ1-1 | TRBV7-3
CSAPLRTDTQYF | TRBJ2-3 | TRBV29-1
CASSWSLGGSYEQYF | TRBJ2-7 | TRBV27
CASRRQGGQNTEAFF | TRBJ1-1 | TRBV7-2
CASSETGPRHF | TRBJ1-5 | TRBV21-1
CASGLAGGPNEQFF | TRBJ2-1 | TRBV2
CASTLGREAYEQYF | TRBJ2-7 | TRBV7-2
CASSEDSYNEQFF | TRBJ2-1 | TRBV6-4
CASSDRGAPQETQYF | TRBJ2-5 | TRBV14
CASSLPTTGYTEAFF | TRBJ1-1 | TRBV7-9
CASSFTGLGYTF | TRBJ1-2 | TRBV28
CATSDMAGGLDTQYF | TRBJ2-3 | TRBV24-1
CASSPRAYGYTF | TRBJ1-2 | TRBV28
CAAGLPMEQFF | TRBJ2-1 | TRBV19
CATSRLEPNTEAFF | TRBJ1-1 | TRBV15
CASSRDSSIEQFF | TRBJ2-1 | TRBV11-2